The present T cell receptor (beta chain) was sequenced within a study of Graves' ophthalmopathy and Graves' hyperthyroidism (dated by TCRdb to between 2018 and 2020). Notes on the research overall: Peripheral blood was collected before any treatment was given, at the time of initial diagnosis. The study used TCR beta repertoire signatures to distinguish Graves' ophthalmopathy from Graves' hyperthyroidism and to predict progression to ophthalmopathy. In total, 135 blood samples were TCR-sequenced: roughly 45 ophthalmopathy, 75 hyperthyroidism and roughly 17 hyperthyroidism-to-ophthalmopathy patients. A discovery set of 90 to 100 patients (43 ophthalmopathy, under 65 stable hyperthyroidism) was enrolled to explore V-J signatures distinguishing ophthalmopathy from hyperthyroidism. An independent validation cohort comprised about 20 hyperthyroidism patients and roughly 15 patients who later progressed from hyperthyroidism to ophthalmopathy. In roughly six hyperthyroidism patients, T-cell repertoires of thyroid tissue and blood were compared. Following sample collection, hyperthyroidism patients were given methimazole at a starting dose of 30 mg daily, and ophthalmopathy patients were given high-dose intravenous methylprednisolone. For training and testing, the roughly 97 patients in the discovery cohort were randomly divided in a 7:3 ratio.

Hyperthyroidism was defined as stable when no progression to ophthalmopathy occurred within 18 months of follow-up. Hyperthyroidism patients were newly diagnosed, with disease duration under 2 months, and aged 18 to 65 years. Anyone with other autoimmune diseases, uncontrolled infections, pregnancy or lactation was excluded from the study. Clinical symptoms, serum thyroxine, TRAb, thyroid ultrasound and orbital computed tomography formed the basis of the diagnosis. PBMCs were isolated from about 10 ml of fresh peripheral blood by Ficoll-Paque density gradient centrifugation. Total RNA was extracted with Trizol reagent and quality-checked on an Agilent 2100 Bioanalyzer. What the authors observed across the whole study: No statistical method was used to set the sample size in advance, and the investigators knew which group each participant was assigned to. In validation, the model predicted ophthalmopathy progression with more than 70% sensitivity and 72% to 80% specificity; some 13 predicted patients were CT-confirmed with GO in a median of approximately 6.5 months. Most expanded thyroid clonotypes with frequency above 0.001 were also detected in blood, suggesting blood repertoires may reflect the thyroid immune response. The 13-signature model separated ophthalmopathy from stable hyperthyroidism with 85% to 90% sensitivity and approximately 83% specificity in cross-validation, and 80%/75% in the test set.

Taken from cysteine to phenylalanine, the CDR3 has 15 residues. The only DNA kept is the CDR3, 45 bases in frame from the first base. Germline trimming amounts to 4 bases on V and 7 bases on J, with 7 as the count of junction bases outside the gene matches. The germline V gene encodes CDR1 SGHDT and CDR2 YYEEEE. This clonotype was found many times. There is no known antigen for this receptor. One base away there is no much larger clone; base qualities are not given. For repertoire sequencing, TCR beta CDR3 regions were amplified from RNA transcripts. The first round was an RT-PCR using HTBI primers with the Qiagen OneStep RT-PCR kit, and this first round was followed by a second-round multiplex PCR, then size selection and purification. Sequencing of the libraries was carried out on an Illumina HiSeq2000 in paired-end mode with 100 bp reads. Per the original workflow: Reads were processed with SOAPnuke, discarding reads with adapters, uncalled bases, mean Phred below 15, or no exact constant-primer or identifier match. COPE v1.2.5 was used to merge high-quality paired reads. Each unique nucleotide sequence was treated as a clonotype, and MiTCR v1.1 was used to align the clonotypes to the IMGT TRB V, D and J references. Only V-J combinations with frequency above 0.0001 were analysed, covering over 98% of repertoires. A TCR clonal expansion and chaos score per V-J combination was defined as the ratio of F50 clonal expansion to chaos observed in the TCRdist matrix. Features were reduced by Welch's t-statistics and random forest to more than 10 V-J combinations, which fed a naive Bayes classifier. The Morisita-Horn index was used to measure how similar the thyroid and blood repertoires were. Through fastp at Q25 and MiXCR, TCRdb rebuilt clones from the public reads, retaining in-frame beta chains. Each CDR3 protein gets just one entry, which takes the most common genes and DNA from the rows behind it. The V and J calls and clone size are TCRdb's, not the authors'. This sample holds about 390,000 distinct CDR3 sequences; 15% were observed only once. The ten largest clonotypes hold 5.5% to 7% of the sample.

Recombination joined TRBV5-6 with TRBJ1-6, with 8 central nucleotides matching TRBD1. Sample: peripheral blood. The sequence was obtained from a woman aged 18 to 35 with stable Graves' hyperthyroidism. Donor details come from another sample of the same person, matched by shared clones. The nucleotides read TGTGCCAGCAGCGCAAGGGACAGGCCAAATTCACCCCTCCACTTT. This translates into CASSARDRPNSPLHF.